These 23 T cell receptor beta chains came from one sample sequenced in a study of siplizumab effects on memory and regulatory T cells. The assay was immunoSEQ multiplex PCR, and TCRdb's table has in-frame clones only and misses some. The data contain about 100,000 clones, about nine tenths of them singletons. The sample taken for sequencing was CD4+ T cells sorted from blood. These receptors were collected from a human donor in good health.

The V call is TRBV28, the J call TRBJ2-7; D perhaps matches TRBD2 (5 bases). The CDR3 sequence is 15 residues long. V was cut by 7 bases and J by 2 bases, with 18 bases left in between. The germline V gene encodes CDR1 MDHEN and CDR2 SYDVKM. CDR3 amino acids: CASTTSHGKPYEQYF. The CDR3 region has the DNA TGTGCCAGCACCACGTCCCACGGGAAACCCTACGAGCAGTACTTC.

This clone was seen a single time. This chain links TRBV7-2 with TRBJ1-2; possibly TRBD1 for D (6 bases). The CDR3 spans 14 residues. V lost 1 base and J lost 8, with 14 bases in between. Germline-derived CDR1 and CDR2 are SGHTA and FQGNSA. The CDR3: CASSLGLQGKGYTF. The DNA for the CDR3 is TGTGCCAGCAGCTTAGGCCTACAGGGAAAGGGCTACACCTTC.

This clone was seen only once. This chain links TRBV19 with TRBJ2-2; tentatively, D is TRBD1 (5 bases). The CDR3 consists of 15 residues. V was trimmed by 6 bases and J by 7 bases, leaving 18 bases between them. Germline V lookup: CDR1 LNHDA, CDR2 SQIVND (reference sequence). The CDR3 spells CASRSQGVPNGELFF. Here the CDR3 DNA reads TGTGCCAGTAGATCCCAAGGGGTCCCCAACGGGGAGCTGTTTTTT.

The chain couples TRBV11-2 to TRBJ1-6; D might be TRBD1 (5 bases). The CDR3 loop spans 13 amino acids. The germline V gene has CDR1 SGHAT and CDR2 FQNNGV. The V and J ends lost 2 bases and 13 bases respectively, with 12 bases between them. CDR3 nucleotides: TGTGCCAGCAGCTTACTCAGGGATGGGCCCCTCCACTTT. Its translation: CASSLLRDGPLHF.

The J gene is TRBJ2-3, the V gene TRBV6-1; D is possibly TRBD2 (5 bases). Trimming left V 3 bases short and J 4 bases short, with 14 bases between. The CDR3 is made up of 15 amino acids. Germline CDR1 is MNHNS and CDR2 is SASEGT. The CDR3 bases are TGTGCCAGCAGTGAGGGTCTAGCTGAGGCAGATACGCAGTATTTT. Residues: CASSEGLAEADTQYF.

This chain connects TRBV6-5 to TRBJ1-1; D is unresolved. The CDR3 covers 14 residues. Looked up from germline, CDR1 is MNHEY and CDR2 is SVGAGI. With 4 bases removed from V and 0 bases from J, the gap between germline ends came to 9 bases. CDR3 coding DNA: TGTGCCAGCAGTTCCAACAACATGAACACTGAAGCTTTCTTT. Protein: CASSSNNMNTEAFF.

The rearrangement links TRBV5-8 to TRBJ1-5; 9 bases map to TRBD1. The V gene end was trimmed by 2 bases and the J gene end by 5 bases; junction bases not matched to a gene: 5. Germline V gene lookup returns CDR1 SGHTS and CDR2 YDEGEE. The CDR3 has 15 amino acids. The CDR3 DNA sequence: TGTGCCAGCAGCTTACACGGGACAGGGCATCAGCCCCAGCATTTT. Translating gives CASSLHGTGHQPQHF.

The chain combines TRBV18 with TRBJ1-2, with 9 bases matching TRBD1. The CDR3 totals 15 residues. Germline lookup yields CDR1 KGHSH and CDR2 LQKENI. Unmatched junction bases numbered 9, after V lost 5 bases and J lost 5 bases. The CDR3, as DNA: TGTGCCAGCTCATTTGAGCCGGGACAGGGATATGGCTACACCTTC. Protein: CASSFEPGQGYGYTF.

The V and J genes are TRBV19 and TRBJ1-3; 7 bases are a match to TRBD1. Germline trimming cut 10 bases from V and 4 bases from J; bases unmatched to any gene: 7. Germline-derived CDR1 and CDR2 are LNHDA and SQIVND (reference sequence). The CDR3 consists of 13 residues. CDR3 nucleotide sequence: TGTGCCACACGACAGGGTGGAGGAAACACCATATATTTT. The encoded protein is CATRQGGGNTIYF.

This clone appeared a single time. This rearrangement joins TRBV27 to TRBJ2-5; TRBD1 matches 9 bases. CDR1 and CDR2 from the germline V gene are MNHEY and SMNVEV (reference sequence). J lost 2 bases, V lost 4 bases, and 2 bases had no gene match. The CDR3 runs to 14 residues. The CDR3 DNA follows: TGTGCCAGCAGTTCCGGGACAGGGCAAGAGACCCAGTACTTC. Its protein product is CASSSGTGQETQYF.

The genes are TRBV10-3 and TRBJ2-7, with D tentatively TRBD2 (6 bases). The ends were cut back, 4 bases at V and 4 bases at J, with 35 bases in the middle. This CDR3 has 21 residues. Looked up from germline, CDR1 is ENHRY and CDR2 is SYGVKD. The CDR3 sequence: CAISGSGVVVAASGLVYEQYF. CDR3 DNA: TGTGCCATCAGTGGTTCGGGGGTTGTCGTGGCTGCGTCGGGTTTGGTTTACGAGCAGTACTTC.

J is TRBJ2-2 and V is TRBV18, with D unclear. The CDR3 is 13 residues long. With 0 bases removed from V and 6 bases from J, the gap between germline ends came to 5 bases. Germline V gene lookup returns CDR1 KGHSH and CDR2 LQKENI. CDR3 in amino acids: CASSPPVSGELFF. The CDR3, as DNA: TGTGCCAGCTCACCACCGGTTTCCGGGGAGCTGTTTTTT. The complete variable domain, with remaining parts taken from reference TRBV18 and TRBJ2-2, reads NAGVMQNPRHLVRRRGQEARLRCSPMKGHSHVYWYRQLPEEGLKFMVYLQKENIIDESGMPKERFSAEFPKEGPSILRIQQVVRGDSAAYFCASSPPVSGELFFGEGSRLTVL.

J is TRBJ1-5 and V is TRBV9; D gene unclear. The CDR3 covers 13 residues. V lost 0 bases and J 4 bases, leaving 5 bases between the germline ends. Germline V lookup: CDR1 SGDLS, CDR2 YYNGEE. This CDR3 is CASSVVGNQPQHF. The CDR3 DNA reads as TGTGCCAGCAGCGTAGTGGGGAATCAGCCCCAGCATTTT.

The genes are TRBV19 and TRBJ1-4; perhaps TRBD1 as D (6 bases). Germline V lookup: CDR1 LNHDA, CDR2 SQIVND (reference sequence). The CDR3 consists of 16 residues. V was cut by 8 bases and J by 7 bases, with 23 bases left in between. CDR3 in amino acids: CASSPIVQGTREKLFF. CDR3 coding DNA: TGTGCCAGTTCGCCGATTGTCCAGGGGACGCGTGAAAAACTGTTTTTT.

This chain links TRBV21-1 with TRBJ1-4; the DNA was not compared with TRBD1, the D call given in the table. TRBV21-1 counts as a pseudogene. There are 14 residues in the CDR3. The CDR3 DNA is TGTGCCAGCAGCATAGGACAGGGATATGAAAAACTGTTTTTT. It translates to CASSIGQGYEKLFF.

The CDR3 loop is CASSVGQGLYGYTF. In DNA form, the CDR3 reads TGTGCCAGCAGCGTAGGACAGGGTCTATATGGCTACACCTTC. The chain carries TRBV9 and TRBJ1-2; 7 bases map to TRBD1. V trimming: 0 bases; J trimming: 5 bases; junction bases outside the gene matches: 4. The CDR3 spans 14 residues. Germline lookup yields CDR1 SGDLS and CDR2 YYNGEE. The full variable domain, with the rest looked up from reference TRBV9 and TRBJ1-2, is DSGVTQTPKHLITATGQRVTLRCSPRSGDLSVYWYQQSLDQGLQFLIQYYNGEERAKGNILERFSAQQFPDLHSELNLSSLELGDSALYFCASSVGQGLYGYTFGSGTRLTVV.

The chain has TRBV6-5 and TRBJ1-2, with 7 bases aligning to TRBD1. V dropped 5 bases and J dropped 7; count of bases not matched to a gene: 4. Germline V gives CDR1 MNHEY, CDR2 SVGAGI. The CDR3 length is 12 residues. Here the CDR3 DNA reads TGTGCCAGCAGTAGTCAGGGGGGTGGCTACACCTTC. This gives the protein CASSSQGGGYTF.

The chain uses TRBV6-5 and TRBJ1-4, with D uncertain. Germline lookup yields CDR1 MNHEY and CDR2 SVGAGI. Trimming took 2 bases from V and 5 from J, leaving 6 bases between them. The CDR3 contains 13 residues. DNA for the CDR3: TGTGCCAGCAGTTACCGTGCAAATGAAAAACTGTTTTTT. Protein sequence: CASSYRANEKLFF.

This clone has a single count. This chain uses TRBV2 with TRBJ1-5, with a possible D match to TRBD1 (5 bases). V gave up 6 bases and J gave up 7 bases, with 28 bases separating them. The CDR3 has 18 residues. Germline V lookup: CDR1 SNHLY, CDR2 FYNNEI. CDR3 loop: CASSEPNLKGTLGQPQHF. The CDR3 DNA follows: TGTGCCAGCAGCGAACCGAACTTAAAGGGGACGTTGGGCCAGCCCCAGCATTTT.

The V gene is TRBV10-3, the J gene TRBJ2-7; TRBD1 is a possible D gene (6 bases). V was shortened by 10 bases and J by 0 bases, with 16 bases between the two germline ends. This CDR3 region has 14 residues. Germline-derived CDR1 and CDR2 are ENHRY and SYGVKD. CDR3 DNA: TGTGCCACCAACCAACAGGGCAGCTCCTACGAGCAGTACTTC. Its protein is CATNQQGSSYEQYF.

The V gene is TRBV30, the J gene TRBJ2-2; either TRBD1 or TRBD2 may fit D (5 bases each). Germline V gene data show CDR1 as GTSNPN and CDR2 as SVGIG (reference sequence). V lost 1 base, J lost 7 bases, and 13 bases lay in between. This CDR3 region has 14 residues. The CDR3 DNA follows: TGTGCCTGGAGTGGGGACGCCCAGCTCGGGGAGCTGTTTTTT. It is translated as CAWSGDAQLGELFF.

As to this clone: A read error may produce the germline difference seen at one junction end. The chain carries TRBV27 and TRBJ1-1; no clear D. Germline CDR1 MNHEY, CDR2 SMNVEV (reference sequence). The CDR3 is 16 residues long. CDR3 bases: TGTGCCAGCAGTGTATCGATAGGGATATCGAGCACTGAAGCTTTCTTT. This sequence encodes CASSVSIGISSTEAFF.

The rearrangement joins TRBV19 to TRBJ2-1; D is uncertain. The V end lost 3 bases, the J end lost 6 bases, and 12 bases lay between the germline ends. Per the germline V gene, CDR1 is LNHDA and CDR2 is SQIVND (reference sequence). The CDR3 sequence is 14 residues long. The CDR3 DNA is TGTGCCAGTAGTATGGGCCTGCGGACCAATGAGCAGTTCTTC. This codes for CASSMGLRTNEQFF.